This T cell receptor beta chain was observed in a study of cytomegalovirus exposure and HLA in healthy donors. Looking at the study overall: The Caucasian-associated ancestry cluster contained about four fifths of the approximately 400 genotyped donors.

Vbeta (60) and Jbeta (13) primers were used in the PCR. Profiling relied on immunoSEQ multiplex PCR, and the TCRdb table lists in-frame clones only, not all of them. Found here are 160,000 or so clones, around 82% of them singletons; the top ten hold around 5.7%. The study, taken as a whole, reports: Sequencing probably produced one cluster of sequence variants that were highly shared.

On this clone: The antigen is undetermined.

The TCR comes from a man between 35 and 55 years old in good health and CMV-seronegative. What was sequenced was PBMCs.

CDR3 nucleotide sequence: TGTGCCATCAGCCAGGGGGCTAGGTCCTACGAGCAGTACTTC. The encoded protein is CAISQGARSYEQYF. The chain joins TRBV10-3 to TRBJ2-7, with 8 bases fitting TRBD1. The CDR3 loop spans 14 amino acids. V trimming: 6 bases; J trimming: 1 base; junction bases outside the gene matches: 5. Germline V lookup: CDR1 ENHRY, CDR2 SYGVKD.